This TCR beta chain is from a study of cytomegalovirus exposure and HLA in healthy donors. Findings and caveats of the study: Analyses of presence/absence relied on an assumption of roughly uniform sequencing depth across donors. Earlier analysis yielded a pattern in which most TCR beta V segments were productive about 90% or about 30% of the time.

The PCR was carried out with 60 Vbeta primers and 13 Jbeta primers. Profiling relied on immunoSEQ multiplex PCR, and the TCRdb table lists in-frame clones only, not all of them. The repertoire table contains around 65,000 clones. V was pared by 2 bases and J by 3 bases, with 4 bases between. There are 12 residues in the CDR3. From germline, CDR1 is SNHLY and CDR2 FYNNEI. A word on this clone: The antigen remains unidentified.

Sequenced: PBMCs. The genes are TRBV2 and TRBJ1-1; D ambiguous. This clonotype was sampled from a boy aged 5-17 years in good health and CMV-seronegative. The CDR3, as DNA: TGTGCCAGCAGTGAACGGGACACTGAAGCTTTCTTT. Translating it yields CASSERDTEAFF.